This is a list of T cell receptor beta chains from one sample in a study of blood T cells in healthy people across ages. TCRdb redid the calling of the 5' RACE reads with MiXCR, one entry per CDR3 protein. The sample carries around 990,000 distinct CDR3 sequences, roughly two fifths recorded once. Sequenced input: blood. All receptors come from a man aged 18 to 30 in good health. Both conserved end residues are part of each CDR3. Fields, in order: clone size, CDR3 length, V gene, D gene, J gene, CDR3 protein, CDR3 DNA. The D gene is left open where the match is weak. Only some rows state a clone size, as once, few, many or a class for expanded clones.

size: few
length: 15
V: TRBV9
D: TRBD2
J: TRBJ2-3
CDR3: CASSVSGGVTDTQYF
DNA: TGTGCCAGCAGCGTTAGCGGGGGGGTCACAGATACGCAGTATTTT

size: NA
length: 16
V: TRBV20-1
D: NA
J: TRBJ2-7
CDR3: CSIPRPGGLTYNEQYF
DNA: TGCAGTATCCCCCGCCCCGGGGGGCTCACCTACAATGAGCAGTACTTC

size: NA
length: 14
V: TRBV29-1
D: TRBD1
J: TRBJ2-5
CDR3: CGVALGTGIDEQYF
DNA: TGCGGCGTTGCTCTCGGGACAGGGATTGATGAGCAGTACTTC

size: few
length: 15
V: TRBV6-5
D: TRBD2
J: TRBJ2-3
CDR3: CASSYEASGTDTQYF
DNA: TGTGCCAGCAGTTACGAAGCTAGCGGGACAGATACGCAGTATTTT

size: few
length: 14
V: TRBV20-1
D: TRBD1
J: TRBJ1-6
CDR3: CSARSGQANSPLHF
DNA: TGCAGTGCTCGTTCGGGACAGGCTAATTCACCCCTCCACTTT

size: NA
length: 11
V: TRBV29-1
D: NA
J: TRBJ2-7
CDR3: CSAHRDNEQYF
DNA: TGCAGCGCTCACCGGGACAATGAGCAGTACTTC

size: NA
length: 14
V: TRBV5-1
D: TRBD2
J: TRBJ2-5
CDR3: CASSSSGGVSSQYF
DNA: TGCGCCAGCAGCTCCAGCGGGGGGGTAAGCTCACAGTACTTC

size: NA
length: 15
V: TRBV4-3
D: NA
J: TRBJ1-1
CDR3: CASSPDYPSDTEAFF
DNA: TGCGCCAGCAGCCCCGACTACCCCTCGGACACTGAAGCTTTCTTT

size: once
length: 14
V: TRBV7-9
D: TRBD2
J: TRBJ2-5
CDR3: CASSLRAGWYEQYF
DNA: TGTGCCAGCAGCTTGCGAGCGGGGTGGTATGAGCAGTACTTC

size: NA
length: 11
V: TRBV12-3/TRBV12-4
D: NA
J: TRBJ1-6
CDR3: CASSRESPLHF
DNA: TGTGCCAGCAGTCGAGAGTCACCCCTCCACTTT

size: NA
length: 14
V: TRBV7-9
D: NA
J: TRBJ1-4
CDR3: CASTLPATNEKLFF
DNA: TGTGCCAGCACCCTACCCGCAACTAATGAAAAACTGTTTTTT

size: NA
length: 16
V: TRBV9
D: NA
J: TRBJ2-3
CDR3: CASNVGGTSSADTQYF
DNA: TGTGCCAGCAACGTAGGTGGGACCAGTAGCGCAGATACGCAGTATTTT

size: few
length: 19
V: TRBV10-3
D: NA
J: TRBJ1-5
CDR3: CATRVIGIVVEGSPQPQHF
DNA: TGTGCCACCCGTGTTATAGGGATCGTGGTTGAGGGTTCACCTCAGCCCCAGCATTTT

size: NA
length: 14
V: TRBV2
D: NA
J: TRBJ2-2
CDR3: CASSWSLNTGELFF
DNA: TGTGCCAGCAGTTGGTCTTTAAACACCGGGGAGCTGTTTTTT

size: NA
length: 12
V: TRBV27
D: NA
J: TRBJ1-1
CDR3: CATHSLNTEAFF
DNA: TGTGCCACCCATAGCCTGAACACTGAAGCTTTCTTT

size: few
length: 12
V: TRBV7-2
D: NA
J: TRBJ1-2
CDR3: CASSLALGNPTF
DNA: TGTGCCAGCAGCTTAGCGTTAGGGAATCCCACCTTC

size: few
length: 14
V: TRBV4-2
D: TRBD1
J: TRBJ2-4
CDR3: CASSQEQGANIQYF
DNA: TGTGCCAGCAGCCAAGAACAGGGGGCAAACATTCAGTACTTC

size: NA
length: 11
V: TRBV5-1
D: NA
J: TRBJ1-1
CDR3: CASSLRGQAFF
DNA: TGCGCCAGCAGCTTGAGAGGCCAAGCTTTCTTT

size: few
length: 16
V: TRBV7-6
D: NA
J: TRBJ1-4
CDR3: CASSLNVGDPNEKLFF
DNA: TGTGCCAGCAGCTTGAATGTAGGGGATCCTAATGAAAAACTGTTTTTT

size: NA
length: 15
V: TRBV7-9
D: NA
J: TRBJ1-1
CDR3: CASSPRPTENTEAFF
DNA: TGTGCCAGCAGCCCACGCCCGACAGAGAACACTGAAGCTTTCTTT

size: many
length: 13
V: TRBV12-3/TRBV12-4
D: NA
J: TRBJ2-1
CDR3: CASSFGSGDEQFF
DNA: TGTGCCAGCAGTTTTGGTTCGGGGGATGAGCAGTTCTTC

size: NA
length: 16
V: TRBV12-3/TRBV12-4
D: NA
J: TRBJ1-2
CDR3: CASSSGGGGPKCDYTF
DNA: TGTGCCAGCAGTTCCGGAGGCGGAGGCCCTAAGTGTGACTACACCTTC

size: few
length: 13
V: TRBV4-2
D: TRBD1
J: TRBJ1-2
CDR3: CASSQTGEGGYTF
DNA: TGTGCCAGCAGCCAAACAGGGGAAGGAGGCTACACCTTC

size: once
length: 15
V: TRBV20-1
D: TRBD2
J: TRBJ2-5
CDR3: CSAPTSGSFGETQYF
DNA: TGCAGTGCTCCTACTAGCGGGAGTTTTGGAGAGACCCAGTACTTC

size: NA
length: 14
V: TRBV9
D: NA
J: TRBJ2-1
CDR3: CASSVEWGATEQFF
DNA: TGTGCCAGCAGCGTAGAATGGGGGGCGACTGAGCAGTTCTTC

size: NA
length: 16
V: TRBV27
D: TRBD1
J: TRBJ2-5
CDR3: CASSYETGARRETQYF
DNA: TGTGCCAGCAGTTATGAGACAGGGGCACGACGGGAGACCCAGTACTTC

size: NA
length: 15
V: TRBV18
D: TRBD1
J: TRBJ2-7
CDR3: CASSPVLTGTYEQYF
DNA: TGTGCCAGCTCACCCGTTCTGACAGGGACCTACGAGCAGTACTTC

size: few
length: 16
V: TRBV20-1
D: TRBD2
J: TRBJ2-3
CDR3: CSARAPAGGGTDTQYF
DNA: TGCAGTGCTAGGGCCCCAGCGGGGGGTGGTACAGATACGCAGTATTTT

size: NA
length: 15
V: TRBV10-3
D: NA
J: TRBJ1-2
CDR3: CAISESPGEGYGYTF
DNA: TGTGCCATCAGTGAGTCGCCGGGGGAGGGCTATGGCTACACCTTC

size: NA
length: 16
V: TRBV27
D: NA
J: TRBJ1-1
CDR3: CASSLTRGGRFTEAFF
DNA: TGTGCCAGCAGTCTCACTAGGGGAGGGCGGTTCACTGAAGCTTTCTTT

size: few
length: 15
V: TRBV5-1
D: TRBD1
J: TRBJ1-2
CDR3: CASSNEKAGTGWYTF
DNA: TGCGCCAGCAGCAATGAGAAAGCCGGGACAGGATGGTACACCTTC

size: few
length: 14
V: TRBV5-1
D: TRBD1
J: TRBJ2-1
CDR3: CASTEDRAYNEQFF
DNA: TGCGCCAGCACCGAAGACAGGGCCTACAATGAGCAGTTCTTC

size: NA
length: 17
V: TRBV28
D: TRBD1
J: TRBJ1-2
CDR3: CASSFQPGTGGLYGYTF
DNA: TGTGCCAGCAGTTTCCAACCCGGGACAGGGGGCCTCTATGGCTACACCTTC

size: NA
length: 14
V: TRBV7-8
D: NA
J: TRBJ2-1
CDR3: CASSLNPSYNEQFF
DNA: TGTGCCAGCAGCTTAAACCCATCCTACAATGAGCAGTTCTTC

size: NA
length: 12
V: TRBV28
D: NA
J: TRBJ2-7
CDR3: CASSSWTGEQYF
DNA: TGTGCCAGCAGTTCCTGGACTGGCGAGCAGTACTTC

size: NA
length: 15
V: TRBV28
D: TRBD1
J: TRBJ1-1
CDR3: CASSRGQGALTEAFF
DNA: TGTGCCAGCAGCCGGGGACAGGGGGCTTTGACTGAAGCTTTCTTT

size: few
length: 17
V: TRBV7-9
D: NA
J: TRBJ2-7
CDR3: CASSASYNRGGSYEQYF
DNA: TGTGCCAGCAGCGCAAGCTACAACAGGGGAGGATCCTACGAGCAGTACTTC

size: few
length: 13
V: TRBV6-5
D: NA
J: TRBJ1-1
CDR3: CASSPRRGTGAFF
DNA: TGTGCCAGCAGTCCCCGGAGGGGTACCGGGGCTTTCTTT

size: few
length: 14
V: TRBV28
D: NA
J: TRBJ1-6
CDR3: CASSLGNYNSPLHF
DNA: TGTGCCAGCAGTTTAGGAAACTATAATTCACCCCTCCACTTT

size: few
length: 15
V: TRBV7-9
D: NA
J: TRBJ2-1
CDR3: CASSLDPARVNEQFF
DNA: TGTGCCAGCAGCTTAGACCCCGCGAGGGTCAATGAGCAGTTCTTC

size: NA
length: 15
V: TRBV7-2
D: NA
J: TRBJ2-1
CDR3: CASSSVGITGNEQFF
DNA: TGTGCCAGCAGCTCGGTTGGGATTACGGGCAATGAGCAGTTCTTC

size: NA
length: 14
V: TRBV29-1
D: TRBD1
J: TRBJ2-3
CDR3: CSASQGRSTDTQYF
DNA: TGCAGCGCCTCACAGGGGAGAAGCACAGATACGCAGTATTTT

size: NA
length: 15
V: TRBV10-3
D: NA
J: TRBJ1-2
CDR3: CAISEFWANNYGYTF
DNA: TGTGCCATCAGTGAGTTCTGGGCAAATAACTATGGCTACACCTTC

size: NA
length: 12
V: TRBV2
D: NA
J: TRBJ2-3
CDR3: CASSELIDTQYF
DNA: TGTGCCAGCAGTGAATTAATAGATACGCAGTATTTT

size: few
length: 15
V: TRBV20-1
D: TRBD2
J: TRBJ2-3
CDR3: CSALLAGGTTDTQYF
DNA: TGCAGTGCTCTACTAGCGGGGGGAACCACAGATACGCAGTATTTT

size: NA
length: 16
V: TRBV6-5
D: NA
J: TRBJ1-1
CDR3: CASSARNGRKNTEAFF
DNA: TGTGCCAGCAGCGCCAGAAATGGACGGAAGAACACTGAAGCTTTCTTT

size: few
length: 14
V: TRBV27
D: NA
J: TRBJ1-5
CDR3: CASSTEGGYQPQHF
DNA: TGTGCCAGCAGTACCGAGGGGGGCTATCAGCCCCAGCATTTT

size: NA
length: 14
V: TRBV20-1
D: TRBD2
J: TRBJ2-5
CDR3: CSARGTSLSETQYF
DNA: TGCAGTGCTAGGGGGACTAGCTTGTCAGAGACCCAGTACTTC

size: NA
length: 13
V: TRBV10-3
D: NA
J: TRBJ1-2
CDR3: CAISEPGDYGYTF
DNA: TGTGCCATCAGTGAACCCGGAGACTATGGCTACACCTTC

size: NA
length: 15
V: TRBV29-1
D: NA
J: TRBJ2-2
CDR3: CSVASAGRSTGELFF
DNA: TGCAGCGTTGCCTCCGCGGGGCGGAGCACCGGGGAGCTGTTTTTT

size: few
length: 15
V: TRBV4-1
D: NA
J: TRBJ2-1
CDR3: CASSRGPRSYNEQFF
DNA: TGCGCCAGCAGCCGAGGACCCCGCTCCTACAATGAGCAGTTCTTC

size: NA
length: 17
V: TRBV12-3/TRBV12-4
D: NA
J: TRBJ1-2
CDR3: CASKGLGDKGPAYGYTF
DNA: TGTGCCAGCAAAGGTTTAGGGGATAAGGGGCCGGCCTATGGCTACACCTTC

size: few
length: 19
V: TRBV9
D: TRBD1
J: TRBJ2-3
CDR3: CASSSPVTGTGEGTDTQYF
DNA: TGTGCCAGCAGCTCCCCCGTTACCGGGACAGGGGAGGGCACAGATACGCAGTATTTT